This entry lists 23 T cell receptor beta chains sequenced from one sample in a study of T cells in Graves' hyperthyroidism and ophthalmopathy. The investigators amplified TCR beta CDR3 regions from RNA transcripts. HTBI primers were used for first-round RT-PCR of the TCR CDR3. TCRdb itself ran the multiplex PCR reads through MiXCR, one entry per CDR3 protein. Of around 600,000 distinct CDR3 sequences listed, more than 13% are singletons. Sequences were obtained from blood. Receptors originate from a woman under 30 with Graves' ophthalmopathy.

This clonotype was observed a handful of times. V gene TRBV28 combines with J gene TRBJ2-1; possibly TRBD2 for D (8 bases). CDR1 MDHEN and CDR2 SYDVKM come from the germline V gene. Trimming stripped 7 bases from V and 5 bases from J, with 15 bases between. This CDR3 has 14 residues. In DNA form, the CDR3 reads TGTGCCAGCACTACGGGGGGGACAGACAATGAGCAGTTCTTC. Its translation is CASTTGGTDNEQFF.

In this sample, this clonotype turned up many times. The chain links TRBV2 to TRBJ1-2; TRBD1 matches at 7 bases. This CDR3 has 12 residues. The V and J ends lost 9 bases and 3 bases, in that order; junction bases with no gene match: 4. Germline V gene lookup returns CDR1 SNHLY and CDR2 FYNNEI. The CDR3 nucleotides read TGTGCCAGGACCGACAGGGACTATGGCTACACCTTC. Amino acid sequence: CARTDRDYGYTF. Filled out from reference TRBV2 and TRBJ1-2, the complete variable domain reads EPEVTQTPSHQVTQMGQEVILRCVPISNHLYFYWYRQILGQKVEFLVSFYNNEISEKSEIFDDQFSVERPDGSNFTLKIRSTKLEDSAMYFCARTDRDYGYTFGSGTRLTVV.

J is TRBJ2-5 and V is TRBV7-9; 9 nucleotides match TRBD1. The CDR3 has 14 amino acids. From germline, CDR1 is SEHNR and CDR2 FQNEAQ (reference sequence). V shed 3 bases, J shed 5 bases, and the junction held 4 bases outside the gene matches. CDR3 sequence (DNA): TGTGCCAGCAGCTTCAGGGACAGGGAGGAGACCCAGTACTTC. Translated: CASSFRDREETQYF. Based on the CDR3 plus reference TRBV7-9 and TRBJ2-5, the full variable domain is DTGVSQNPRHKITKRGQNVTFRCDPISEHNRLYWYRQTLGQGPEFLTYFQNEAQLEKSRLLSDRFSAERPKGSFSTLEIQRTEQGDSAMYLCASSFRDREETQYFGPGTRLLVL.

This clonotype showed up just a few times. This chain links TRBV9 with TRBJ2-7; no reliable D call. Deletions cut 3 bases from V and 1 base from J, with 8 bases between. The germline V gene encodes CDR1 SGDLS and CDR2 YYNGEE. The CDR3 contains 13 residues. DNA for the CDR3: TGTGCCAGCAGCGCCCGGCGTTCCTACGAGCAGTACTTC. This codes for CASSARRSYEQYF.

This clonotype was counted at least ten times. The rearrangement links TRBV20-1 to TRBJ1-1; D is possibly TRBD1 (5 bases). CDR3 size: 15 residues. From germline, CDR1 is DFQATT and CDR2 SNEGSKA (reference sequence). V lost 3 bases to trimming and J lost 5 bases, with 19 bases between them. The CDR3 sequence is CSASSAGPTRTEAFF. CDR3 coding DNA: TGCAGTGCTAGTAGCGCGGGGCCAACGAGGACTGAAGCTTTCTTT.

The V and J genes are TRBV12-3 or TRBV12-4 and TRBJ1-6; a possible D gene is TRBD1 (5 bases). This CDR3 contains 15 residues. Trimming cost V 5 bases and J 7 bases, with 15 bases left between them. The CDR3 nucleotides are TGTGCCAGCAGTACATTCTCGGGGGTCAATTCACCCCTCCACTTT. Its translation: CASSTFSGVNSPLHF.

Many counts were recorded for this clonotype. The chain is built from TRBV12-3 or TRBV12-4 and TRBJ1-1; D call uncertain. The germline V and J ends were trimmed by 6 bases and 6 bases, with 11 bases remaining between them. The CDR3 length is 12 residues. The CDR3 DNA follows: TGTGCCAGCAGAAGAGAAGACGCTGAAGCTTTCTTT. Translation: CASRREDAEAFF.

This clonotype was detected ten times or more. The chain has TRBV2 and TRBJ1-1; D uncertain. The CDR3 contains 14 residues. V dropped 4 bases and J dropped 3 bases, with 12 bases sitting between them. The V gene's germline CDR1 is SNHLY and CDR2 FYNNEI. CDR3 sequence: CASSATPAHTEAFF. CDR3 DNA sequence: TGTGCCAGCAGTGCCACCCCCGCACACACTGAAGCTTTCTTT.

J is TRBJ1-2 and V is TRBV30; 7 positions match TRBD1. The CDR3 contains 14 residues. Germline assignment: CDR1 GTSNPN and CDR2 SVGIG (reference sequence). The junction had 6 bases not matched to a gene; V was cut back by 2 bases and J by 3 bases. The CDR3 loop is CAWSRRGVYYGYTF. CDR3 in DNA: TGTGCCTGGAGTCGCAGGGGGGTGTACTATGGCTACACCTTC. Combining the CDR3 with reference TRBV30 and TRBJ1-2 gives the whole variable domain SQTIHQWPATLVQPVGSPLSLECTVEGTSNPNLYWYRQAAGRGLQLLFYSVGIGQISSEVPQNLSASRPQDRQFILSSKKLLLSDSGFYLCAWSRRGVYYGYTFGSGTRLTVV.

This clonotype was counted only a few times. The chain has TRBV27 and TRBJ2-1, with 8 nucleotides matching TRBD2. From germline, CDR1 is MNHEY and CDR2 SMNVEV (reference sequence). The CDR3 runs to 14 residues. The J segment lost 4 bases and the V segment lost 6 bases, leaving 5 bases of the junction unmatched. The CDR3 DNA reads as TGTGCCAGCAGCGCTAGCGGGCCTTACAATGAGCAGTTCTTC. It encodes CASSASGPYNEQFF.

This clonotype was seen many times. The chain is built from TRBV19 and TRBJ2-3; no clear D. The length of the CDR3 is 13 residues. Trimming shortened V by 4 bases and J by 6 bases, and 11 bases separated the two germline ends. Per the germline V gene, CDR1 is LNHDA and CDR2 is SQIVND (reference sequence). The CDR3 loop is CASSSGGGDTQYF. CDR3 in DNA: TGTGCCAGTAGTAGCGGCGGTGGGGATACGCAGTATTTT.

This clonotype turned up a few times. The V call is TRBV5-1, the J call TRBJ1-5, with TRBD1 as a possible D gene (6 bases). In germline, CDR1 is SGHRS, CDR2 YFSETQ. V was trimmed by 0 bases and J by 4 bases, leaving 17 bases between them. The CDR3 contains 17 residues. CDR3 amino acids: CASSLGLLRDKNQPQHF. CDR3 in DNA: TGCGCCAGCAGCTTGGGACTACTCCGGGACAAAAATCAGCCCCAGCATTTT.

This clonotype was detected many times. V is TRBV7-2 and J is TRBJ2-1, with 10 bases fitting TRBD2. There are 15 residues in the CDR3. The germline CDR1 and CDR2 sequences are SGHTA and FQGNSA. J lost 4 bases, V lost 5 bases, and 5 bases had no gene match. The CDR3 spells CASSPLAGEYNEQFF. The DNA of the CDR3 is TGTGCCAGCAGCCCGCTAGCGGGAGAATACAATGAGCAGTTCTTC.

The sample holds a few counts of this clonotype. This chain links TRBV7-2 with TRBJ1-2; 8 bases are shared with TRBD1. Unmatched junction bases numbered 14, after V lost 5 bases and J lost 0 bases. This CDR3 is 18 amino acids long. Per the germline V gene, CDR1 is SGHTA and CDR2 is FQGNSA. DNA for the CDR3: TGTGCCAGCAGCCGGAAACATCCGACAGGGGCTTCTAACTATGGCTACACCTTC. It codes for CASSRKHPTGASNYGYTF.

Of note for this clonotype: This clone may be a read error of a much larger clone one base away. The rearrangement joins TRBV12-3 or TRBV12-4 to TRBJ2-1, with D possibly being TRBD2 (5 bases). Between the trimmed V and J ends, which lost 5 bases and 5 bases, there was a span of 22 bases. The CDR3 totals 17 residues. Written as DNA, the CDR3 is TGTGCCAGCAGTACATTTGCCCGGCTAACGGGAAACAATGAGCAGTTCTTC. It specifies CASSTFARLTGNNEQFF.

On this clonotype itself: A much larger clonotype is one base distant, so this may be a read error. The chain links TRBV19 to TRBJ2-3, with a tentative D call TRBD1 (6 bases). Per germline, CDR1 LNHDA and CDR2 SQIVND (reference sequence). Trimming removed 7 bases at V and 0 bases at J, with 14 bases between. The CDR3 consists of 15 residues. The CDR3, as DNA: TGTGCCAGTAAAGGGACACGGCAAAGCACAGATACGCAGTATTTT. Its protein is CASKGTRQSTDTQYF.

This clonotype was counted at least ten times. This chain connects TRBV9 to TRBJ1-1; D is undetermined. Between the trimmed V and J ends, which lost 0 bases and 0 bases, there was a span of 6 bases. Germline CDR1 and CDR2: SGDLS and YYNGEE. The length of the CDR3 is 14 residues. For the CDR3, the DNA is TGTGCCAGCAGCGTAGGCAGTATGAACACTGAAGCTTTCTTT. It specifies CASSVGSMNTEAFF.

This clonotype was counted many times. The chain recombines TRBV7-2 with TRBJ1-1; D is possibly TRBD1 (5 bases). V lost 5 bases and J 4 bases, leaving 20 bases between the germline ends. This CDR3 comprises 16 residues. In germline, CDR1 is SGHTA, CDR2 FQGNSA. The CDR3 coding sequence is TGTGCCAGCAGCAAACGGCGGGGCGCGAAGGGCACTGAAGCTTTCTTT. Translating gives CASSKRRGAKGTEAFF.

The J gene is TRBJ2-7, the V gene TRBV28; D remains unclear. Trimming took 5 bases from V and 0 from J, leaving 11 bases between them. CDR1 MDHEN and CDR2 SYDVKM come from the germline V gene. The length of the CDR3 is 14 residues. For the CDR3, the DNA is TGTGCCAGCAGTGAAGCCTGGAGCTCCTACGAGCAGTACTTC. Amino acids: CASSEAWSSYEQYF.

At least ten counts were recorded for this clonotype. The chain couples TRBV3-1 to TRBJ2-1; D unresolved. Trimming removed 2 bases at V and 4 bases at J, with 27 bases between. The germline V gene encodes CDR1 LGHDT and CDR2 YNNKEL (reference sequence). The CDR3 extends over 20 amino acids. The CDR3 spells CASSQPGLMTLGVRYNEQFF. As DNA, the CDR3 is TGTGCCAGCAGCCAACCGGGTCTCATGACGTTGGGTGTTAGGTACAATGAGCAGTTCTTC.

This clonotype was recorded at least ten times. The chain couples TRBV28 to TRBJ2-7; D might be TRBD1 (5 bases). Germline CDR1 reads MDHEN; CDR2 reads SYDVKM. The CDR3 spans 13 residues. The ends were cut back, 3 bases at V and 5 bases at J, with 11 bases in the middle. CDR3 protein: CASSFGSRDEQYF. The CDR3 DNA sequence: TGTGCCAGCAGTTTCGGCAGCAGGGACGAGCAGTACTTC.

The chain links TRBV2 to TRBJ1-1, with 9 bases aligning to TRBD1. The CDR3 runs to 12 residues. V trimming: 6 bases; J trimming: 9 bases; junction bases outside the gene matches: 5. Germline V lookup: CDR1 SNHLY, CDR2 FYNNEI. CDR3 sequence reads: CASRTGGGKAFF. CDR3 DNA: TGTGCCAGCAGAACAGGGGGCGGAAAAGCTTTCTTT.

The sample holds a few counts of this clonotype. The chain recombines TRBV9 with TRBJ1-2; the D is unclear. In germline, CDR1 is SGDLS, CDR2 YYNGEE. The length of the CDR3 is 14 residues. Trimming removed 4 bases at V and 4 bases at J, with 14 bases between. The CDR3 spells CASSPGRGSYGYTF. CDR3 bases: TGTGCCAGCAGCCCCGGCCGAGGCTCCTATGGCTACACCTTC.